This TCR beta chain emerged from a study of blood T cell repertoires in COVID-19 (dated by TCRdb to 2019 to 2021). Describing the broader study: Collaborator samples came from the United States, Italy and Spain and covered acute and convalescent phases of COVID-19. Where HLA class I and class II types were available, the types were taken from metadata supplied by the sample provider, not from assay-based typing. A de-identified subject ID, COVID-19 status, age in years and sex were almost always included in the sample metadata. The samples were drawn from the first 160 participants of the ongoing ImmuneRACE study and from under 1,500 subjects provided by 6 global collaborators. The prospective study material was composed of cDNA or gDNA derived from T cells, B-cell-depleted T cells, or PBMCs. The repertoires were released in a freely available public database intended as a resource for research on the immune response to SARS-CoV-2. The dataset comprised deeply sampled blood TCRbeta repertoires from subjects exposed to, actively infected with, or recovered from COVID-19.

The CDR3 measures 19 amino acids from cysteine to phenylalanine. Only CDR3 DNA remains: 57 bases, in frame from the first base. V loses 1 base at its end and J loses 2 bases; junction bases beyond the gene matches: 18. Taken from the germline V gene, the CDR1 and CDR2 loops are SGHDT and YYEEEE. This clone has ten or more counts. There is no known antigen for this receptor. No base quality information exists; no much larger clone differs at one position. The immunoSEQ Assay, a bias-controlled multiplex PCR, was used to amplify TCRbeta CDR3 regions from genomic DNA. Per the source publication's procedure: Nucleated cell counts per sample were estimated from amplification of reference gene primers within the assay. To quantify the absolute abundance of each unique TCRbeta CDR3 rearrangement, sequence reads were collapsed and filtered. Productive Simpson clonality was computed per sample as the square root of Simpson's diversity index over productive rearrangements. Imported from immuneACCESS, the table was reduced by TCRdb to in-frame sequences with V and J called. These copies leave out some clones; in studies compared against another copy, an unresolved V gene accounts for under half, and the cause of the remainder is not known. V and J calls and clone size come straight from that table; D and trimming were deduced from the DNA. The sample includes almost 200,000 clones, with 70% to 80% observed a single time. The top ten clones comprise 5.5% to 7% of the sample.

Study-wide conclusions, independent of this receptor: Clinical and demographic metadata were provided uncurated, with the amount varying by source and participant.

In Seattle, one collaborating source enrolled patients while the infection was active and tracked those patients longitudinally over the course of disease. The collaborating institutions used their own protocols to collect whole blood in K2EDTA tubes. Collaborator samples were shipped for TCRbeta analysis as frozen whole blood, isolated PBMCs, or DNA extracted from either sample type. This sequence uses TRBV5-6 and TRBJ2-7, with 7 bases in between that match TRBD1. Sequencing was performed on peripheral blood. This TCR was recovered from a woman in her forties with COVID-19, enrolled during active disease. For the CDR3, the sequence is CASSLRLGTAQLTAYEQYF. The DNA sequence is TGTGCCAGCAGCTTGCGCCTCGGGACAGCACAATTAACTGCCTACGAGCAGTACTTC. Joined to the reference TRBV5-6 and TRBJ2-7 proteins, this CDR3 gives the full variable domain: DAGVTQSPTHLIKTRGQQVTLRCSPKSGHDTVSWYQQALGQGPQFIFQYYEEEERQRGNFPDRFSGHQFPNYSSELNVNALLLGDSALYLCASSLRLGTAQLTAYEQYFGPGTRLTVT.